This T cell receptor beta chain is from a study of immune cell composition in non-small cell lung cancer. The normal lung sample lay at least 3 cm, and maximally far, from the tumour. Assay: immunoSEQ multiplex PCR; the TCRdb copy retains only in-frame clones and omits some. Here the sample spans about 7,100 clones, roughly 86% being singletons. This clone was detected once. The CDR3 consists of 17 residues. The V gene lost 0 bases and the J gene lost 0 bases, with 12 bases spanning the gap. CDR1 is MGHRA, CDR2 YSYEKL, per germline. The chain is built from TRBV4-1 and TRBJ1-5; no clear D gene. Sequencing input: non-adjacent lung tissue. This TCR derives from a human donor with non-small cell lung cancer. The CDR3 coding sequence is TGCGCCAGCAGCCAAGAAAGGGCAGATTATAGCAATCAGCCCCAGCATTTT. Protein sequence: CASSQERADYSNQPQHF.